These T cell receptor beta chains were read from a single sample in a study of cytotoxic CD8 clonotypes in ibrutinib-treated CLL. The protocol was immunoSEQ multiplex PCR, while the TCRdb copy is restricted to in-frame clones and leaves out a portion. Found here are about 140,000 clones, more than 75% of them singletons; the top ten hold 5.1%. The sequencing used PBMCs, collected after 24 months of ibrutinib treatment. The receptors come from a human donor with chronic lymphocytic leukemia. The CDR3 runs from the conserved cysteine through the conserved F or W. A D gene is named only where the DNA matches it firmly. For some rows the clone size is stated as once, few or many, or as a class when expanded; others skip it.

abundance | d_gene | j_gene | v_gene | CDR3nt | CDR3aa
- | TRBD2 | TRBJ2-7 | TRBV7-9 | TGTGCCAGCGGCCGGACCCATTGGGAGGGCGGGGGACCACCCTACGAGCAGTACTTC | CASGRTHWEGGGPPYEQYF
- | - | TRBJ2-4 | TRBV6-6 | TGTGCCAGCAGCCCGGGGGTGGAAAACATTCAGTACTTC | CASSPGVENIQYF
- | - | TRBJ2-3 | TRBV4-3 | TGCGCCAGCAGCCAGGCCCCATCGGGTGGGGGGGGCGATACGCAGTATTTT | CASSQAPSGGGGDTQYF
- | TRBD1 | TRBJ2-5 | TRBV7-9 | TGTGCCAGCAGACCCCGACAGGGTGGCCACCAAGAGACCCAGTACTTC | CASRPRQGGHQETQYF
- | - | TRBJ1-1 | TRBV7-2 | TGTGCCAGCAGCTTAGCCCCCGGGTGGGGGATGAACACTGAAGCTTTCTTT | CASSLAPGWGMNTEAFF
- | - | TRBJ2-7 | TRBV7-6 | TGTGCCAGCAGCTTAGCGGGCCGCTCCGAGCAGTACTTC | CASSLAGRSEQYF
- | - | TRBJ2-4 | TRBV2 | TGTGCCAGCACCCCCGAACCAAACATTCAGTACTTC | CASTPEPNIQYF
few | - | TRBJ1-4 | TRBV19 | TGTGCCAGTAGGCAGCGTCCGCCTAATGAAAAACTGTTTTTT | CASRQRPPNEKLFF
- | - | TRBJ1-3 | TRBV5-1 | TGCGCCAGCAGCTCGGATGGCAGCACCATATATTTT | CASSSDGSTIYF
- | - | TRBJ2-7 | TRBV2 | TGTGCCAGCACTTCGTTCTACGAGCAGTACTTC | CASTSFYEQYF
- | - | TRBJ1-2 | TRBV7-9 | TGTGCCAGCAGCTTAGTGCAGGGATATGGCTACACCTTC | CASSLVQGYGYTF